Below are 29 T cell receptor beta chains sequenced from a single sample in a study of T cell repertoires in cytomegalovirus infection. A single record per CDR3 protein comes from TCRdb applying MiXCR to the reads. This table holds some 800,000 distinct CDR3 sequences, 25% to 35% found once. Antigens of these TCRs are unknown. The specimen comprised cultured CD8+ T cells from PBMCs, sampled from culture after CMV antigen stimulation. Receptors originate from a human donor in good health (CMV status not recorded). Some clones in this sample may be carry-over from other donors' samples.

This clonotype appeared many times. The chain recombines TRBV12-3 or TRBV12-4 with TRBJ2-3; 9 bases are a match to TRBD1. This CDR3 region has 15 residues. V dropped 5 bases and J dropped 6; count of bases not matched to a gene: 9. The CDR3 DNA is TGTGCCAGCAGTCCCGGGACAGGGAAAACGGATACGCAGTATTTT. It codes for CASSPGTGKTDTQYF.

This clonotype was seen a handful of times. This chain joins TRBV29-1 and TRBJ1-2; no clear D. The germline CDR1 and CDR2 sequences are SQVTM and ANQGSEA. The CDR3 sequence is 15 residues long. V lost 4 bases, J lost 4 bases, and 19 bases lay in between. CDR3 nucleotide sequence: TGCAGCGTTGTAGGGCTTGGGGATTTGCGCTATGGCTACACCTTC. It codes for CSVVGLGDLRYGYTF.

This clonotype was seen a few times. This chain links TRBV4-1 with TRBJ2-5; D is perhaps TRBD2 (6 bases). The CDR3 consists of 15 residues. V dropped 1 base and J dropped 2 bases, with 11 bases sitting between them. CDR1 MGHRA and CDR2 YSYEKL come from the germline V gene. The CDR3 region is CASSQVDGGQETQYF. In DNA form, the CDR3 reads TGCGCCAGCAGCCAAGTGGATGGGGGGCAAGAGACCCAGTACTTC.

The V call is TRBV28, the J call TRBJ2-2; possibly TRBD1 for D (5 bases). CDR3 size: 16 residues. The germline gives CDR1 MDHEN, CDR2 SYDVKM. V was clipped by 1 base and J by 3 bases, with 12 bases between them. CDR3 sequence: CASSLLDQGYTGELFF. Here the CDR3 DNA reads TGTGCCAGCAGTTTATTGGACCAGGGCTACACCGGGGAGCTGTTTTTT.

With respect to this clonotype: Sequence at one end of the junction differs from germline and may be a read error. This rearrangement joins TRBV7-6 to TRBJ2-5, with TRBD1 matching over 9 bases. CDR1 is SGHVS, CDR2 FNYEAQ, per germline. The CDR3 has 14 amino acids. CDR3 nucleotides: TGTGCTAGCAGCTCGGGGACAGGGTGGGAGACCCAGTACTTC. It is translated as CASSSGTGWETQYF.

Details on this clonotype: A read error may account for a junction end that differs from germline. The rearrangement uses TRBV7-7 and TRBJ2-5; no clear D. From germline, CDR1 is SSHAT and CDR2 FNYEAQ (reference sequence). The CDR3 runs to 14 residues. The CDR3 nucleotides read TGTGCTAGCAGCCCTACAATATCGCAAGAGACCCAGTACTTC. Translating gives CASSPTISQETQYF.

DNA of the CDR3: TGTGCCGCTGGGACTAGCGGGGCCCCAAGCTCCTACAATGAGCAGTTCTTC. It encodes CAAGTSGAPSSYNEQFF. The rearrangement joins TRBV7-9 to TRBJ2-1; 13 positions match TRBD2. Germline V lookup: CDR1 SEHNR, CDR2 FQNEAQ (reference sequence). Trimming cost V 11 bases and J 0 bases; bases outside gene matches: 10. The CDR3 runs to 17 residues.

The rearrangement links TRBV6-6 to TRBJ2-3; 9 nucleotides agree with TRBD2. Germline V gene data show CDR1 as MNHNY and CDR2 as SVGAGI (reference sequence). CDR3 length: 13 amino acids. Trimming removed 10 bases from V and 2 bases from J; junction bases left unmatched: 4. CDR3 sequence reads: CATLAGFTDTQYF. The CDR3 DNA is TGTGCCACCCTAGCGGGGTTCACAGATACGCAGTATTTT.

A word on this clonotype: The junction departs from germline at one end; a sequencing error may be responsible. The chain recombines TRBV9 with TRBJ2-1; D perhaps matches TRBD1 (6 bases). The CDR3 is 10 residues long. Germline lookup yields CDR1 SGDLS and CDR2 YYNGEE. The CDR3: CASSPSEGVF. The CDR3 DNA follows: TGTGCCAGCAGCCCGTCTGAGGGGGTCTTC.

The chain joins TRBV27 to TRBJ2-5; D could derive from TRBD1 or TRBD2 (6 bases each). This CDR3 is 15 amino acids long. Germline CDR1 MNHEY, CDR2 SMNVEV (reference sequence). V lost 0 bases to trimming and J lost 5 bases, with 13 bases between them. The CDR3 is CASSLSMGGFETQYF. In nucleotides, the CDR3 is TGTGCCAGCAGTTTATCGATGGGGGGCTTTGAGACCCAGTACTTC.

The chain is built from TRBV10-2 and TRBJ2-3; D is uncertain. The germline gives CDR1 WSHSY, CDR2 SAAADI. The V gene lost 0 bases and the J gene lost 3 bases, with 7 bases spanning the gap. The CDR3 has 14 residues. CDR3 bases: TGCGCCAGCAGTGAGTCGAAGGGAACAGATACGCAGTATTTT. This sequence encodes CASSESKGTDTQYF.

This clonotype was observed a few times. This chain links TRBV6-2 or TRBV6-3 with TRBJ1-1, with 7 nucleotides matching TRBD1. The CDR3 runs 12 residues. Germline assignment: CDR1 MNHEY and CDR2 SVGEGT. The junction had 5 bases not matched to a gene; V was cut back by 5 bases and J by 8 bases. The CDR3: CASSHLDREAFF. CDR3 sequence (DNA): TGTGCCAGCAGTCACCTGGACAGGGAAGCTTTCTTT.

The gene calls are TRBV5-1 and TRBJ2-1, with D perhaps TRBD2 (7 bases). V lost 0 bases and J lost 4, with 14 bases in between. The germline V gene encodes CDR1 SGHRS and CDR2 YFSETQ. This CDR3 spans 16 amino acids. The CDR3 here is CASSLAWGGEYNEQFF. CDR3 nucleotides: TGCGCCAGCAGCTTGGCCTGGGGGGGCGAATACAATGAGCAGTTCTTC.

This clonotype occurred a few times. The chain carries TRBV4-3 and TRBJ2-3; no clear D gene. V was clipped by 0 bases and J by 6 bases, with 13 bases between them. The CDR3 length is 15 residues. Germline V gene data show CDR1 as LGHNA and CDR2 as YSLEER. The CDR3 coding sequence is TGCGCCAGCAGCCAAGATCTTGCCAGGTCGGATACGCAGTATTTT. Translation gives CASSQDLARSDTQYF.

This chain links TRBV27 with TRBJ2-1; D is perhaps TRBD1 (6 bases). The V gene's germline CDR1 is MNHEY and CDR2 SMNVEV (reference sequence). The V gene lost 4 bases and the J gene lost 2 bases, with 12 bases spanning the gap. The CDR3 totals 15 residues. The chain's CDR3 is CASSWGPGAYNEQFF. The CDR3 DNA sequence: TGTGCCAGCAGTTGGGGACCAGGGGCCTACAATGAGCAGTTCTTC.

This clonotype was counted at least ten times. The chain couples TRBV7-2 to TRBJ2-2; weak D call: TRBD1 (5 bases). Germline V gene sequence: CDR1 SGHTA, CDR2 FQGNSA. Trimming stripped 3 bases from V and 9 bases from J, with 17 bases between. This CDR3 spans 15 amino acids. Written as DNA, the CDR3 is TGTGCCAGCAGCTTTAGACAGCCCCAAACGCGGGAGCTGTTTTTT. It codes for CASSFRQPQTRELFF. The variable domain in full, with the rest retrieved from reference TRBV7-2 and TRBJ2-2, is GAGVSQSPSNKVTEKGKDVELRCDPISGHTALYWYRQSLGQGLEFLIYFQGNSAPDKSGLPSDRFSAERTGGSVSTLTIQRTQQEDSAVYLCASSFRQPQTRELFFGEGSRLTVL.

This clonotype turned up a few times. The rearrangement joins TRBV19 to TRBJ1-3; no firm D call. This CDR3 comprises 15 residues. V was trimmed by 4 bases and J by 3 bases, leaving 13 bases between them. Germline CDR1 reads LNHDA; CDR2 reads SQIVND (reference sequence). The CDR3 sequence: CASSNPADLGNTIYF. CDR3 DNA sequence: TGTGCCAGTAGTAATCCAGCGGACCTTGGAAACACCATATATTTT.

The rearrangement uses TRBV3-1 and TRBJ2-1; D is unresolved. Germline loops: CDR1 LGHDT, CDR2 YNNKEL (reference sequence). The CDR3 runs 13 residues. V gave up 0 bases and J gave up 7 bases, with 7 bases separating them. The CDR3 loop is CASSQELKNEQFF. In nucleotides, the CDR3 is TGTGCCAGCAGCCAAGAGTTGAAGAATGAGCAGTTCTTC.

The V call is TRBV15, the J call TRBJ1-1; no clear D. CDR3 length equals 15 residues. Trimming removed 0 bases at V and 1 base at J, with 9 bases between. CDR1 and CDR2 from the germline V gene are LNHNV and YYDKDF (reference sequence). The CDR3: CATSRDGRANTEAFF. The CDR3 region has the DNA TGTGCCACCAGCAGAGATGGGAGGGCGAACACTGAAGCTTTCTTT.

This clonotype was recorded a few times. The chain employs TRBV7-9 and TRBJ2-3; 8 bases map to TRBD1. The CDR3 contains 14 residues. V was pared by 10 bases and J by 0 bases, with 6 bases of the junction left unmatched. Germline V CDR1 and CDR2: SEHNR, FQNEAQ (reference sequence). As DNA, the CDR3 is TGTGCCATCGACAGGGGCCCTAGCACAGATACGCAGTATTTT. Encoded protein: CAIDRGPSTDTQYF.

Only a few counts were recorded for this clonotype. This chain uses TRBV4-2 with TRBJ2-1; 13 nucleotides match TRBD2. Trimming cost V 0 bases and J 7 bases; bases outside gene matches: 9. The CDR3 has 18 amino acids. CDR1 and CDR2 (germline): LGHNA, YNFKEQ. CDR3 loop: CASSQDPPLAGGSNEQFF. The CDR3 DNA sequence: TGTGCCAGCAGCCAAGATCCCCCACTAGCGGGGGGGTCTAATGAGCAGTTCTTC.

This clonotype came up a few times. V and J are TRBV6-1 and TRBJ2-7, with 8 bases identical to TRBD2. Germline CDR1 and CDR2: MNHNS and SASEGT. The CDR3 is 16 amino acids. With V trimmed by 6 bases and J by 5 bases, 15 bases remained unmatched. CDR3: CASSPRRAAGGHEQYF. For the CDR3, the DNA is TGTGCCAGCAGCCCTAGGCGGGCTGCGGGGGGTCACGAGCAGTACTTC.

The V gene is TRBV6-1, the J gene TRBJ2-1, with a weak D call TRBD2 (6 bases). Germline CDR1 is MNHNS and CDR2 is SASEGT. Trimming cost V 4 bases and J 4 bases, with 8 bases left between them. This CDR3 has 13 residues. As DNA, the CDR3 is TGTGCCAGCAGTGGGAGCGGGTACAATGAGCAGTTCTTC. Protein product: CASSGSGYNEQFF.

This chain uses TRBV6-2 or TRBV6-3 with TRBJ1-2, with D tentatively TRBD1 (6 bases). Germline V gene sequence: CDR1 MNHEY, CDR2 SVGEGT. The CDR3 is 12 amino acids. V gave up 8 bases and J gave up 10 bases, with 17 bases separating them. CDR3 region: CASLGGDTAYTF. CDR3 coding DNA: TGTGCCAGCTTAGGTGGGGACACGGCCTACACCTTC.

This clonotype has more than one count but fewer than ten. V is TRBV7-9 and J is TRBJ1-1; D not certain. Germline V CDR1 and CDR2: SEHNR, FQNEAQ (reference sequence). The CDR3 runs 14 residues. The V end was cut by 10 bases, the J end by 0 bases, with 15 bases between. For the CDR3, the DNA is TGTGCCACCCCGGTGGGAGATCTGAACACTGAAGCTTTCTTT. Amino acids: CATPVGDLNTEAFF. The complete variable domain, with remaining parts taken from reference TRBV7-9 and TRBJ1-1, reads DTGVSQNPRHKITKRGQNVTFRCDPISEHNRLYWYRQTLGQGPEFLTYFQNEAQLEKSRLLSDRFSAERPKGSFSTLEIQRTEQGDSAMYLCATPVGDLNTEAFFGQGTRLTVV.

The table lists this clonotype with a few counts. The J gene is TRBJ2-7, the V gene TRBV10-1; 9 bases match TRBD1. CDR1 and CDR2 (germline): WNHNN, SYGVQD (reference sequence). The CDR3 covers 14 residues. The ends lost 3 bases at V and 2 bases at J; junction bases unmatched: 2. The CDR3 DNA is TGCGCCAGCAGTGAAGGGGACAGGGCCTACGAGCAGTACTTC. This gives the protein CASSEGDRAYEQYF.

This clonotype has just a few counts. V gene TRBV5-1 combines with J gene TRBJ2-3, with 11 bases identical to TRBD2. From germline, CDR1 is SGHRS and CDR2 YFSETQ. The CDR3 length is 16 residues. Unmatched junction bases numbered 6, after V lost 4 bases and J lost 2 bases. The DNA for the CDR3 is TGCGCCAGCAGCCCCGGGACTAGCGGCTACACAGATACGCAGTATTTT. This gives the protein CASSPGTSGYTDTQYF.

This clonotype has just a few counts. V usage is TRBV27 and J usage is TRBJ1-5; possible D gene TRBD1, 6 bases. Per germline, CDR1 MNHEY and CDR2 SMNVEV (reference sequence). V lost 5 bases to trimming and J lost 3 bases, with 14 bases between them. The CDR3 is 15 residues long. The CDR3 bases are TGTGCCAGCAGTCCCCATTACAGGGTCAATCAGCCCCAGCATTTT. It codes for CASSPHYRVNQPQHF.

In this sample, this clonotype turned up many times. The chain combines TRBV7-6 with TRBJ2-1; 11 nucleotides match TRBD2. V was clipped by 5 bases and J by 2 bases; unmatched bases: 8. The CDR3 length is 17 residues. CDR1 is SGHVS and CDR2 is FNYEAQ in the germline V gene. The CDR3 sequence is CASSLLAGAVTYNEQFF. Here the CDR3 DNA reads TGTGCCAGCAGCCTACTAGCGGGGGCTGTCACCTACAATGAGCAGTTCTTC.